Presented here are 26 T cell receptor beta chains from one specimen sequenced in a study of post-analysis software for immune sequencing data. For these receptors, no antigen is known. Notes on the study in general: Included in a set of roughly five TRBV segments more frequent in patients than controls were TRBV5-6, TRBV5-1 and TRBV20-1.

Libraries were made from TCR beta cDNA, and they carried unique molecular identifiers. MiXCR, run by TCRdb on the PCR reads, gives a single entry per CDR3 protein. The sample holds about 820,000 distinct CDR3 sequences; roughly 58% are singletons and the top ten take around 4.5%. Sequenced sample: blood. The receptors stem from a girl aged 10 to 17 with multiple sclerosis.

This rearrangement joins TRBV10-3 to TRBJ2-7; 7 bases are a match to TRBD2. The end of the DNA aligns better with TRBJ2-5, so the J call may be wrong. Germline V CDR1 and CDR2: ENHRY, SYGVKD. This CDR3 is 17 amino acids long. In nucleotides, the CDR3 is TGTGCCATCAGTGGACAAACCAGCGGGATCTCGGGTACGACCCAGTACTTC. Its translation: CAISGQTSGISGTTQYF.

The gene calls are TRBV9 and TRBJ2-1, with 8 bases identical to TRBD2. V lost 2 bases and J lost 6; bases outside the gene matches: 7. The CDR3 runs to 15 residues. Germline V gives CDR1 SGDLS, CDR2 YYNGEE. CDR3 protein: CASSVSGTSSNEQFF. Here the CDR3 DNA reads TGTGCCAGCAGCGTCTCCGGGACTAGTTCCAATGAGCAGTTCTTC.

The chain links TRBV5-1 to TRBJ1-1, with D maybe TRBD1 (6 bases). CDR1 and CDR2 (germline): SGHRS, YFSETQ. Trimming cost V 6 bases and J 3 bases, with 15 bases left between them. This CDR3 has 14 amino acids. The DNA for the CDR3 is TGCGCCAGCAACCGGGGGGGCGCGGACACTGAAGCTTTCTTT. Translating it yields CASNRGGADTEAFF.

This clonotype turned up a few times. The chain joins TRBV7-9 to TRBJ2-7, with TRBD2 matching 7 bases. Germline lookup yields CDR1 SEHNR and CDR2 FQNEAQ (reference sequence). Unmatched junction bases numbered 3, after V lost 1 base and J lost 0 bases. This CDR3 is built from 15 residues. The CDR3: CASSLVKRGSYEQYF. CDR3 nucleotide sequence: TGTGCCAGCAGCTTAGTTAAGCGGGGCTCCTACGAGCAGTACTTC. The complete variable domain, with remaining parts taken from reference TRBV7-9 and TRBJ2-7, reads DTGVSQNPRHKITKRGQNVTFRCDPISEHNRLYWYRQTLGQGPEFLTYFQNEAQLEKSRLLSDRFSAERPKGSFSTLEIQRTEQGDSAMYLCASSLVKRGSYEQYFGPGTRLTVT.

This chain links TRBV7-3 with TRBJ1-1; maybe TRBD1 (5 bases). V was shortened by 2 bases and J by 6 bases, with 10 bases between the two germline ends. Germline V CDR1 and CDR2: SGHTA, FQGTGA. The CDR3 has 13 amino acids. CDR3 in DNA: TGTGCCAGCAGCTTAGGCGGGGGTGCTGAAGCTTTCTTT. Amino acids: CASSLGGGAEAFF.

V is TRBV4-1 and J is TRBJ2-5, with 9 bases fitting TRBD1. After removal of 3 bases from V and 5 bases from J, the junction contained 7 bases not matched to a gene. CDR3 length: 15 amino acids. Germline-derived CDR1 and CDR2 are MGHRA and YSYEKL. The CDR3 is CASSQRTGAWETQYF. CDR3 nucleotides: TGCGCCAGCAGCCAGCGGACAGGGGCATGGGAGACCCAGTACTTC.

This CDR3 is CASGLRENYGYTF. In DNA, the CDR3 is TGTGCTAGTGGTTTGAGGGAAAACTATGGCTACACCTTC. This chain uses TRBV12-5 with TRBJ1-2; D unresolved. The CDR3 length is 13 residues. V was clipped by 2 bases and J by 2 bases, with 6 bases between them. Germline CDR1 is LGHNT and CDR2 is FRNRAP. The variable domain in full, with the rest retrieved from reference TRBV12-5 and TRBJ1-2, is DARVTQTPRHKVTEMGQEVTMRCQPILGHNTVFWYRQTMMQGLELLAYFRNRAPLDDSGMPKDRFSAEMPDATLATLKIQPSEPRDSAVYFCASGLRENYGYTFGSGTRLTVV.

The rearrangement links TRBV15 to TRBJ2-7, with D maybe TRBD2 (6 bases). Germline loops: CDR1 LNHNV, CDR2 YYDKDF (reference sequence). The CDR3 covers 15 residues. With 0 bases removed from V and 3 bases from J, the gap between germline ends came to 12 bases. The CDR3 sequence: CATSREGGPLYEQYF. The CDR3 nucleotides read TGTGCCACCAGCAGAGAGGGAGGCCCCCTCTACGAGCAGTACTTC.

This clonotype was seen a few times. The rearrangement joins TRBV7-9 to TRBJ2-3; D unresolved. Germline CDR1 SEHNR, CDR2 FQNEAQ (reference sequence). This CDR3 region has 15 residues. Trimming pared 4 bases from V and 1 base from J, leaving 12 bases between. CDR3 sequence reads: CASSWPGGRTDTQYF. In DNA, the CDR3 is TGTGCCAGCAGCTGGCCCGGCGGCCGCACAGATACGCAGTATTTT.

The chain uses TRBV12-3 or TRBV12-4 and TRBJ2-7, with 8 positions matching TRBD1. CDR3 length equals 14 residues. With V trimmed by 7 bases and J by 0 bases, 5 bases remained unmatched. The CDR3 sequence is CASTRTGTSYEQYF. As DNA, the CDR3 is TGTGCCAGCACCCGGACAGGGACCTCCTACGAGCAGTACTTC.

The V and J genes are TRBV5-1 and TRBJ2-5; 9 nucleotides align to TRBD1. Germline CDR1 SGHRS, CDR2 YFSETQ. There are 14 residues in the CDR3. V gave up 3 bases and J gave up 1 base; unmatched junction bases: 1. CDR3 region: CASSWDRVQETQYF. In DNA, the CDR3 is TGCGCCAGCAGCTGGGACAGGGTCCAAGAGACCCAGTACTTC.

This clonotype was observed a handful of times. The chain employs TRBV9 and TRBJ2-1; 7 bases map to TRBD1. CDR3 length: 17 residues. With 3 bases clipped from V and 0 bases from J, the junction kept 9 bases outside the gene matches. CDR1 SGDLS and CDR2 YYNGEE come from the germline V gene. CDR3: CASSARDSHFSYNEQFF. CDR3 coding DNA: TGTGCCAGCAGCGCAAGGGACAGCCACTTCTCCTACAATGAGCAGTTCTTC.

V is TRBV5-1 and J is TRBJ2-7; 9 bases align to TRBD1. V lost 3 bases, J lost 4 bases, and 14 bases stayed unmatched. This CDR3 comprises 17 residues. The germline V gene encodes CDR1 SGHRS and CDR2 YFSETQ. The CDR3 nucleotides are TGCGCCAGCAGCTCCACCCTCCCGGGACAGGGTTTTTACGAGCAGTACTTC. Protein sequence: CASSSTLPGQGFYEQYF. Combining the CDR3 with reference TRBV5-1 and TRBJ2-7 gives the whole variable domain KAGVTQTPRYLIKTRGQQVTLSCSPISGHRSVSWYQQTPGQGLQFLFEYFSETQRNKGNFPGRFSGRQFSNSRSEMNVSTLELGDSALYLCASSSTLPGQGFYEQYFGPGTRLTVT.

The genes are TRBV7-2 and TRBJ2-3; D possibly corresponds to TRBD1 (6 bases). Trimming took off 0 bases at V and 2 bases at J, with 12 bases between the two ends. The CDR3 length is 16 residues. Germline CDR1 is SGHTA and CDR2 is FQGNSA. CDR3 sequence reads: CASSLASGHPTDTQYF. The CDR3 region has the DNA TGTGCCAGCAGCTTAGCCTCGGGACACCCCACAGATACGCAGTATTTT.

The gene calls are TRBV28 and TRBJ2-3, with D possibly being TRBD2 (6 bases). There are 13 residues in the CDR3. Germline V lookup: CDR1 MDHEN, CDR2 SYDVKM. Trimming pared 3 bases from V and 5 bases from J, leaving 9 bases between. The chain's CDR3 is CASSFVEGDTQYF. CDR3 sequence (DNA): TGTGCCAGCAGTTTTGTGGAGGGAGATACGCAGTATTTT.

This clonotype was seen only a few times. The V gene is TRBV29-1, the J gene TRBJ2-3; 7 nucleotides agree with TRBD1. The CDR3 is made up of 14 amino acids. CDR1 is SQVTM, CDR2 ANQGSEA, per germline. The V gene end was trimmed by 2 bases and the J gene end by 0 bases; junction bases not matched to a gene: 2. This chain's CDR3 is CSVERDRSTDTQYF. The CDR3 nucleotides are TGCAGCGTTGAACGGGACAGAAGCACAGATACGCAGTATTTT.

This clonotype showed up just once. The gene calls are TRBV6-5 and TRBJ2-7, with 7 bases aligning to TRBD2. V dropped 0 bases and J dropped 10; count of bases not matched to a gene: 15. Looked up from germline, CDR1 is MNHEY and CDR2 is SVGAGI. The CDR3 loop spans 16 amino acids. CDR3 nucleotide sequence: TGTGCCAGCAGTTACTCGCTCCTAGCGGTAACTGAGGCCCAGTACTTC. Translated: CASSYSLLAVTEAQYF.

This clonotype was seen a few times. The chain recombines TRBV20-1 with TRBJ2-1; 7 bases are a match to TRBD1. The CDR3 is 13 amino acids. CDR1 and CDR2 (germline): DFQATT, SNEGSKA (reference sequence). The trim removed 4 bases at V and 4 bases at J, leaving 4 bases unmatched. CDR3 coding DNA: TGCAGTGCTACCAGGGGGATGTACAATGAGCAGTTCTTC. It translates to CSATRGMYNEQFF.

This clonotype was seen a few times. At one boundary the junction diverges from the germline segment, which might be a read error. CDR3 loop: CATSRDGGNNGQFF. The CDR3 bases are TGTGCCACCAGCAGAGATGGGGGTAACAATGGGCAGTTCTTC. V and J are TRBV15 and TRBJ2-1; D is perhaps TRBD1 or TRBD2 (5 bases each). Germline V gene sequence: CDR1 LNHNV, CDR2 YYDKDF (reference sequence). The CDR3 has 14 residues.

The genes are TRBV20-1 and TRBJ1-2; no clear D gene. Trimming stripped 1 base from V and 1 base from J, with 10 bases between. Germline-derived CDR1 and CDR2 are DFQATT and SNEGSKA (reference sequence). The CDR3 has 14 amino acids. The CDR3 region has the DNA TGCAGTGCTAGAGTTGGTAGCCTTAACTATGGCTACACCTTC. This codes for CSARVGSLNYGYTF.

V is TRBV6-1 and J is TRBJ2-7, with TRBD2 matching 7 bases. CDR1 and CDR2 (germline): MNHNS, SASEGT. The length of the CDR3 is 15 residues. The V and J ends lost 1 base and 0 bases, in that order; junction bases with no gene match: 3. The CDR3 here is CASSEGAGVSYEQYF. DNA of the CDR3: TGTGCCAGCAGTGAAGGGGCGGGAGTCTCCTACGAGCAGTACTTC.

This chain joins TRBV18 and TRBJ2-3; D uncertain. Trimming removed 3 bases from V and 3 bases from J, with 13 bases in between. The germline V gene encodes CDR1 KGHSH and CDR2 LQKENI. The CDR3 runs 15 residues. CDR3: CASSPGPVPTDTQYF. The CDR3 coding sequence is TGTGCCAGCTCACCCGGACCGGTACCGACAGATACGCAGTATTTT.

This sequence joins TRBV12-3 or TRBV12-4 and TRBJ2-1; 14 nucleotides match TRBD2. V dropped 3 bases and J dropped 8; count of bases not matched to a gene: 12. The CDR3 consists of 18 residues. The CDR3 DNA follows: TGTGCCAGCAGTTTTAAGGGGACCGGGACTAGCGGGAGCCATGAGCAGTTCTTC. It codes for CASSFKGTGTSGSHEQFF.

This clonotype appeared a single time. The chain joins TRBV10-3 to TRBJ2-1; TRBD2 matches 14 bases. V was pared by 8 bases and J by 8 bases, with 5 bases of the junction left unmatched. The CDR3 totals 14 residues. Germline assignment: CDR1 ENHRY and CDR2 SYGVKD. CDR3 protein: CAIGGLAGVDEQFF. The CDR3 DNA is TGTGCCATCGGGGGACTAGCGGGAGTAGATGAGCAGTTCTTC.

The chain employs TRBV3-1 and TRBJ2-1; weak D call: TRBD2 (5 bases). Germline lookup yields CDR1 LGHDT and CDR2 YNNKEL (reference sequence). Trimming took off 5 bases at V and 6 bases at J, with 14 bases between the two ends. The CDR3 totals 14 residues. The DNA for the CDR3 is TGTGCCAGCAGCTATGGAGGCACCTTCAATGAGCAGTTCTTC. Amino acids: CASSYGGTFNEQFF.

This chain joins TRBV20-1 and TRBJ2-7, with D perhaps TRBD1 or TRBD2 (6 bases each). CDR1 is DFQATT and CDR2 is SNEGSKA in the germline V gene (reference sequence). With 6 bases removed from V and 3 bases from J, the gap between germline ends came to 18 bases. This CDR3 comprises 14 residues. The CDR3 sequence: CSAQKGGDGYEQYF. CDR3 DNA: TGCAGTGCCCAGAAGGGGGGCGACGGCTACGAGCAGTACTTC.